Below, 11 T cell receptor beta chains from the same sample are listed, as sequenced in a study of blood T cell repertoires in COVID-19. Assay used: immunoSEQ multiplex PCR; TCRdb lists only in-frame clones, some missing. In the table there are approximately 260,000 clones, around four fifths of which are singletons. The specimen was peripheral blood. The receptors stem from a man aged 55-75 years who had recovered from COVID-19.

This chain uses TRBV25-1 with TRBJ2-1; 9 bases are shared with TRBD1. V lost 8 bases and J lost 5; bases outside the gene matches: 10. The germline V gene has CDR1 MGHDK and CDR2 SYGVNS. The CDR3 loop spans 15 amino acids. The CDR3 DNA sequence: TGTGCCAGCGGAGGCTCCGGGACAGGGAACAATGAGCAGTTCTTC. It yields the protein CASGGSGTGNNEQFF. The whole variable domain, filled in from reference TRBV25-1 and TRBJ2-1, reads EADIYQTPRYLVIGTGKKITLECSQTMGHDKMYWYQQDPGMELHLIHYSYGVNSTEKGDLSSESTVSRIRTEHFPLTLESARPSHTSQYLCASGGSGTGNNEQFFGPGTRLTVL.

Notes on this clone: Relative to the germline gene, one junction end is altered; a read error may explain this. This rearrangement joins TRBV30 to TRBJ2-1; weak D call: TRBD2 (6 bases). CDR1 is GTSNPN and CDR2 is SVGIG in the germline V gene (reference sequence). The CDR3 totals 16 residues. CDR3 nucleotides: TGTGCCTGGACAGCCTTGACTAGGTCATCCTCCAATGAGCAGTTCTTC. Its translation: CAWTALTRSSSNEQFF.

This chain connects TRBV24-1 to TRBJ2-7, with D possibly being TRBD2 (5 bases). V dropped 3 bases and J dropped 7 bases, with 9 bases sitting between them. Germline V gene data show CDR1 as KGHDR and CDR2 as SFDVKD. The CDR3 runs 12 residues. CDR3 nucleotide sequence: TGTGCCACCAGTGATCGGTCGGGGGAGCAGTACTTC. It specifies CATSDRSGEQYF.

The DNA for the CDR3 is TGTGCCAGCAGCCCCGGGACAAGAGGGGGCTACACCTTC. The encoded protein is CASSPGTRGGYTF. The chain has TRBV7-6 and TRBJ1-2; a weak D match, TRBD1 (6 bases). V was shortened by 5 bases and J by 8 bases, with 15 bases between the two germline ends. Germline CDR1 is SGHVS and CDR2 is FNYEAQ. The CDR3 loop spans 13 amino acids.

Concerning this clone: Sequence at one end of the junction differs from germline and may be a read error. The V and J genes are TRBV6-6 and TRBJ2-1; 8 bases are a match to TRBD1. Germline V lookup: CDR1 MNHNY, CDR2 SVGAGI (reference sequence). The CDR3 has 14 residues. The CDR3 region has the DNA TGTGCCAGCAGCTACTTGGACAGGGCCCCTGAGCAGTTCTTC. As protein: CASSYLDRAPEQFF.

V gene TRBV5-1 combines with J gene TRBJ2-3, with D perhaps TRBD1 (5 bases). V lost 4 bases and J lost 6, with 9 bases in between. This CDR3 has 12 residues. Germline CDR1 is SGHRS and CDR2 is YFSETQ. CDR3 residues: CASSLTGDTQYF. CDR3 DNA: TGCGCCAGCAGCCTTACAGGCGATACGCAGTATTTT.

The chain joins TRBV29-1 to TRBJ1-2, with 10 bases that match TRBD1. This CDR3 comprises 13 residues. Germline V CDR1 and CDR2: SQVTM, ANQGSEA. The V and J ends lost 4 bases and 8 bases, in that order; junction bases with no gene match: 7. Here the CDR3 DNA reads TGCAGCGTTGGGACAGGGGGATTACGGGGCTACACCTTC. This translates into CSVGTGGLRGYTF.

The gene calls are TRBV29-1 and TRBJ2-1, with 15 bases that match TRBD2. CDR1 is SQVTM, CDR2 ANQGSEA, per germline. The CDR3 is made up of 15 amino acids. Trimming cost V 4 bases and J 4 bases; bases outside gene matches: 2. CDR3 sequence reads: CSVGGLAGGYNEQFF. The CDR3 coding sequence is TGCAGCGTTGGAGGACTAGCGGGGGGGTACAATGAGCAGTTCTTC.

This chain uses TRBV5-1 with TRBJ1-2; 10 positions match TRBD1. This CDR3 is 15 amino acids long. CDR1 and CDR2 (germline): SGHRS, YFSETQ. V lost 4 bases, J lost 2 bases, and 5 bases stayed unmatched. The CDR3 reads CASSPTTGGNYGYTF. Here the CDR3 DNA reads TGCGCCAGCAGCCCTACGACAGGGGGCAACTATGGCTACACCTTC.

As regards this clone: The same CDR3 can be traced to other DNA sequences in this sample. The chain has TRBV7-6 and TRBJ1-4, with D perhaps matching TRBD1 (5 bases). The V and J ends lost 5 bases and 4 bases respectively, with 14 bases between them. CDR3 length: 15 residues. CDR1 and CDR2 (germline): SGHVS, FNYEAQ. The CDR3 coding sequence is TGTGCCAGCAGCCTATCAACGGGGGATAATGAAAAACTGTTTTTT. Protein sequence: CASSLSTGDNEKLFF.

The rearrangement uses TRBV27 and TRBJ2-5, with TRBD2 as a possible D gene (6 bases). Germline values: CDR1 MNHEY, CDR2 SMNVEV (reference sequence). The CDR3 totals 14 residues. Trimming removed 8 bases from V and 5 bases from J, with 18 bases in between. The CDR3 DNA is TGTGCCAGCCGGGGAGGTGGCAGGCGTGAGACCCAGTACTTC. This gives the protein CASRGGGRRETQYF.